This T cell receptor beta chain was sequenced during a study of read filtering for tumor transcriptome and immune sequencing. Study overall: Among patients, some 17 were male and about 15 female, aged about 40 to 90 (mean about 69). Revised staging placed eight or nine patients in R-ISS I, 15 to 20 in II, more than five in III. Study findings and constraints: The CD138-negative fraction was mixed bone marrow immune cells, not pure T cells.

Molecular barcoded adaptors covering alpha/delta and beta/gamma chains were used on roughly 400 ng RNA. TCRdb re-derived calls from the reads in MiXCR, one entry per CDR3 protein. The repertoire holds over 40,000 distinct CDR3 sequences, with approximately 12% as singletons. This clonotype was counted many times. Its antigen is still unknown. Sampling of bone marrow took place during active disease in every patient. The CDR3 covers 14 residues. Germline V CDR1 and CDR2: SGHAT, FQNNGV. The V end lost 3 bases, the J end lost 8 bases, and 14 bases lay between the germline ends. The chain recombines TRBV11-2 with TRBJ2-1; a possible D gene is TRBD1 (6 bases). The receptor comes from a donor aged 40 or older with multiple myeloma. The specimen sequenced was a population of CD138-negative cells sorted from bone marrow. The CDR3, as DNA: TGTGCCAGCAGCTTGGTGGGGGCCCTGGATGAGCAGTTCTTC. Protein: CASSLVGALDEQFF.